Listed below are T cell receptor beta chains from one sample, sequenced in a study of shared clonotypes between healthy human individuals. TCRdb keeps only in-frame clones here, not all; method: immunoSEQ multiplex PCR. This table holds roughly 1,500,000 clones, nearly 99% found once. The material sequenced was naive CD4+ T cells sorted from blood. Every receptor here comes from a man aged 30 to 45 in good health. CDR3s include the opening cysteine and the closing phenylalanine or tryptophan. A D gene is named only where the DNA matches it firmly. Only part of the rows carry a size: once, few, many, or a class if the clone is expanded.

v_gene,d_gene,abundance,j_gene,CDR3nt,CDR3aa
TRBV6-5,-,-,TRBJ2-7,TGTGCCAGCAGTTACTATAAGGGGTTCTCCTACGAGCAGTACTTC,CASSYYKGFSYEQYF
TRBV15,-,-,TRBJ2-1,TGTGCCACCAGCAGGCGGGACACTACGTCAACCGAGCAGTTCTTC,CATSRRDTTSTEQFF
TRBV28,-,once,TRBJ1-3,TGTGCCAGCGGCTGGGAGGCTGGAAACACCATATATTTT,CASGWEAGNTIYF
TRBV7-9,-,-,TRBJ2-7,TGTGCCAGCAGCTTCACCAGGGGTTCCTACGAGCAGTACTTC,CASSFTRGSYEQYF
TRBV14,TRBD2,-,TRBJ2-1,TGTGCCAGCAGCCAAGGAGTAGCGGGAGTCCAGTTCTTC,CASSQGVAGVQFF
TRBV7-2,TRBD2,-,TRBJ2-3,TGTGCCAGCAGCTTCCGACTAGCGGGAGGCACAGATACGCAGTATTTT,CASSFRLAGGTDTQYF
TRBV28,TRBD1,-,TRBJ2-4,TGTGCCAGCAGTTTTCGCCAGGGGGCCTCTCGGCTGTACTTC,CASSFRQGASRLYF
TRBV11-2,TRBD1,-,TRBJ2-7,TGTGCCAGCAGCTTAGTTGTGACAGGGGCCTACGAGCAGTACTTC,CASSLVVTGAYEQYF
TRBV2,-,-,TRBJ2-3,TGTGCCAGCGGATTTTATAGCCCAGATACGCAGTATTTT,CASGFYSPDTQYF
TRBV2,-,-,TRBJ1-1,TGTGCCAGCAGAAGTGATGTACAGTCTTACACTGAAGCTTTCTTT,CASRSDVQSYTEAFF
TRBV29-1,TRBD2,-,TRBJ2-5,TGCAGCGTTGGGGAGGGGGAGACCCAGTACTTC,CSVGEGETQYF
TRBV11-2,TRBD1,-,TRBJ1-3,TGTGCCAGCAGCTTTCAGGGGGCAGGTTCTGGAAACACCATATATTTT,CASSFQGAGSGNTIYF
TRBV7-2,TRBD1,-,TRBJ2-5,TGTGCCAGCAGCCTCACCGGGACAGGGTCTTTCAAGACCCAGTACTTC,CASSLTGTGSFKTQYF